These T cell receptor beta chains were read from a single sample in a study of T-cell reconstitution after alpha-beta-depleted transplantation in children. TCRdb independently ran MiXCR on the PCR reads; one entry per CDR3 protein. The table lists around 370,000 distinct CDR3 sequences, approximately 10% of them singletons. Sequenced material: PBMCs from the stem cell graft donor, taken from the stem cell graft. All receptors come from a human donor who donated a stem cell graft to a child with acute lymphoblastic leukemia. The CDR3 runs from the conserved cysteine through the conserved F or W. Each record gives: clone size, D gene, J gene, V gene, CDR3 protein. The D gene is left open where the match is weak. The size field is filled for only some rows; it gives once, few, many or a size class.

>NA|NA|TRBJ1-5|TRBV20-1
CSARYGWGQPQHF
>many|NA|TRBJ2-1|TRBV7-2
CASTPGQGYYNEQFF
>few|NA|TRBJ1-5|TRBV27
CASSSGLQILPNQPQHF
>NA|NA|TRBJ2-2|TRBV5-1
CASSPAGTNTGELFF
>many|TRBD2|TRBJ2-3|TRBV12-3/TRBV12-4
CASSLNPGLATDTQYF
>few|NA|TRBJ2-7|TRBV2
CASSDFGPPSSYEQYF
>few|NA|TRBJ2-7|TRBV4-1
CASSLTGSDYEQYF
>NA|TRBD1|TRBJ1-3|TRBV20-1
CSASDLQGAPSTIYF
>few|TRBD1|TRBJ1-5|TRBV10-2
CASSELPHFDRGNQPQHF
>NA|TRBD2|TRBJ2-1|TRBV3-1
CASSPRLAGTYNEQFF
>NA|TRBD2|TRBJ2-1|TRBV9
CASSALLAGPYNEQFF
>NA|NA|TRBJ2-5|TRBV6-5
CASSYSKVGFQETQYF
>many|TRBD1|TRBJ2-7|TRBV7-9
CASSLGGTGSNEQYF
>few|TRBD2|TRBJ2-7|TRBV6-2/TRBV6-3
CASSPTSGGYEQYF
>few|NA|TRBJ2-2|TRBV30
CAWSGRTTGELFF
>few|NA|TRBJ2-2|TRBV7-9
CASSFLDWTSNTGELFF
>NA|NA|TRBJ2-5|TRBV12-3/TRBV12-4
CASRPVLGGTQYF
>few|NA|TRBJ2-2|TRBV14
CASSQVFGGSLTGELFF
>few|NA|TRBJ1-2|TRBV7-9
CASSLWVEGHYGYTF
>many|TRBD2|TRBJ2-1|TRBV9
CASSVTSGRSYNEQFF
>few|NA|TRBJ1-5|TRBV6-1
CASSEFAGGSQPQHF
>many|NA|TRBJ2-5|TRBV12-3/TRBV12-4
CASSLTGSSETQYF
>many|TRBD1|TRBJ1-5|TRBV7-9
CASSPGQRSNQPQHF
>many|NA|TRBJ1-5|TRBV28
CASSFQSSNQPQHF
>many|TRBD1|TRBJ2-1|TRBV12-3/TRBV12-4
CASSFPGGGYNEQFF
>NA|NA|TRBJ2-5|TRBV20-1
CSAREGVSQETQYF
>NA|NA|TRBJ2-5|TRBV15
CATRLTAGSRTQYF
>few|TRBD2|TRBJ2-1|TRBV24-1
CATAGRTSGGSYNEQFF
>NA|NA|TRBJ2-3|TRBV7-2
CASSLVGSTDTQYF
>few|TRBD2|TRBJ2-7|TRBV11-2
CASSLEPTAGSHHRYEQYF
>NA|NA|TRBJ1-1|TRBV28
CASSLTFDGDGEAFF
>few|TRBD2|TRBJ2-5|TRBV10-3
CAISEGAGGLQETQYF